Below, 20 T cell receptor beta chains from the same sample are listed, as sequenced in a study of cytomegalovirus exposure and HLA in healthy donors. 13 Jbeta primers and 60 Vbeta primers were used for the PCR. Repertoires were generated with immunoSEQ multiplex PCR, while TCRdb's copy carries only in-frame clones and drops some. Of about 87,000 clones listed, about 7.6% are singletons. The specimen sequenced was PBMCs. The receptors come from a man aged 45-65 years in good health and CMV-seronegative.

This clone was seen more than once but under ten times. DNA for the CDR3: TGTGCCAGCAGGGCAGGAAGCTCTGGGGCCAACGTCCTGACTTTC. It specifies CASRAGSSGANVLTF. The rearrangement joins TRBV6-5 to TRBJ2-6, with unresolved D. This CDR3 contains 15 residues. CDR1 is MNHEY and CDR2 is SVGAGI in the germline V gene. The V end was cut by 6 bases, the J end by 0 bases, with 9 bases between.

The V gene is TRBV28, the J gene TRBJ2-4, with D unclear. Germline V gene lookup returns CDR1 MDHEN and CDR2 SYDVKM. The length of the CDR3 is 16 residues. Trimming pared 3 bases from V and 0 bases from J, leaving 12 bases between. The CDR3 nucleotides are TGTGCCAGCAGTTTTCACGCCGGGTTAGCCAAAAACATTCAGTACTTC. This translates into CASSFHAGLAKNIQYF.

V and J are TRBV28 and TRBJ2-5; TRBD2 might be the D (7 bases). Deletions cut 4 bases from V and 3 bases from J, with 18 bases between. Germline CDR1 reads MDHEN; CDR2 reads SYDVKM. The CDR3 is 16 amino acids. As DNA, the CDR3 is TGTGCCAGCAGTTCGGTAGGAGGGGGGAGGGAAGAGACCCAGTACTTC. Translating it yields CASSSVGGGREETQYF.

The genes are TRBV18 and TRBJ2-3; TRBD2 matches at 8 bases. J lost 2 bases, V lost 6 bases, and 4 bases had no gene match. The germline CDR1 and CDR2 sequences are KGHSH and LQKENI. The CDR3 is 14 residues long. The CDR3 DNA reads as TGTGCCAGCTCCCGCGGGAGGACCACAGATACGCAGTATTTT. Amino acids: CASSRGRTTDTQYF.

The CDR3 sequence is CASSFRGRVRAGYTF. As DNA, the CDR3 is TGTGCCAGCAGTTTTCGTGGCAGGGTGCGTGCGGGCTACACCTTC. The genes are TRBV28 and TRBJ1-2, with a weak D call TRBD1 (5 bases). The germline V and J ends were trimmed by 3 bases and 8 bases, with 19 bases remaining between them. This CDR3 is built from 15 residues. CDR1 is MDHEN, CDR2 SYDVKM, per germline.

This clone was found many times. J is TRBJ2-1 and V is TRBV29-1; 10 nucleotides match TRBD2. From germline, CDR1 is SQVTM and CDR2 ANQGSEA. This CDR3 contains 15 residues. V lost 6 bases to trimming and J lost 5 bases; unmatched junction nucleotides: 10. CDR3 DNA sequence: TGCAGCGTCGTCACTAGCGGGAATCTGGACAATGAGCAGTTCTTC. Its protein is CSVVTSGNLDNEQFF.

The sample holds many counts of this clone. The CDR3 nucleotides read TGTGCCAGCAGGGGTATGGGCAAATCTTTCACAGATACGCAGTATTTT. Amino acid sequence: CASRGMGKSFTDTQYF. The gene calls are TRBV6-6 and TRBJ2-3; D not resolved. V was trimmed by 6 bases and J by 2 bases, leaving 18 bases between them. The germline V gene encodes CDR1 MNHNY and CDR2 SVGAGI (reference sequence). The CDR3 is 16 residues long.

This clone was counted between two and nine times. CDR3 loop: CAISESQGQETQYF. The CDR3, as DNA: TGTGCCATCAGTGAGTCACAGGGACAAGAGACCCAGTACTTC. The chain joins TRBV10-3 to TRBJ2-5; tentatively, D is TRBD1 (6 bases). V shed 0 bases and J shed 2 bases, with 7 bases lying between them. This CDR3 region has 14 residues. Looked up from germline, CDR1 is ENHRY and CDR2 is SYGVKD.

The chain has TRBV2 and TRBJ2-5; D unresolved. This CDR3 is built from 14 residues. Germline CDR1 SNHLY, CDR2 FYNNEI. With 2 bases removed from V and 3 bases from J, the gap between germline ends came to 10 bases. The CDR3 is CASSETRGKETQYF. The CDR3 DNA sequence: TGTGCCAGCAGTGAAACTCGCGGTAAAGAGACCCAGTACTTC.

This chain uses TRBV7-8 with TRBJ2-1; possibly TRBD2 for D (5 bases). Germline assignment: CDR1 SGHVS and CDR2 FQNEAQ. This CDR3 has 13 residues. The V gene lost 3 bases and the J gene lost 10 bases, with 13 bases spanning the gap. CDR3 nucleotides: TGTGCCAGCAGCTTGGACTGGGTCAGGGAGCAGTTCTTC. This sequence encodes CASSLDWVREQFF. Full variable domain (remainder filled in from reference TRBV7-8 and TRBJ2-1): GAGVSQSPRYKVAKRGQDVALRCDPISGHVSLFWYQQALGQGPEFLTYFQNEAQLDKSGLPSDRFFAERPEGSVSTLKIQRTQQEDSAVYLCASSLDWVREQFFGPGTRLTVL.

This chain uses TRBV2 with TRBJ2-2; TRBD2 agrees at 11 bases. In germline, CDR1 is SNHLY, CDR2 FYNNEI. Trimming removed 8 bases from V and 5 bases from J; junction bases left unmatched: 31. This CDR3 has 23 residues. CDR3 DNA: TGTGCCAGCTCTTGGGCTTATCGATCCGCTTCCGTTAGCGGGAGGGCCGGGACCGGGGAGCTGTTTTTT. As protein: CASSWAYRSASVSGRAGTGELFF.

Written as DNA, the CDR3 is TGTGCCATCAGTCGATCCCGGGACAGTGGAGTCTATGGCTACACCTTC. It specifies CAISRSRDSGVYGYTF. This rearrangement joins TRBV10-3 to TRBJ1-2; 7 bases align to TRBD1. The V and J ends lost 5 bases and 4 bases, in that order; junction bases with no gene match: 13. CDR1 is ENHRY, CDR2 SYGVKD, per germline. The CDR3 contains 16 residues.

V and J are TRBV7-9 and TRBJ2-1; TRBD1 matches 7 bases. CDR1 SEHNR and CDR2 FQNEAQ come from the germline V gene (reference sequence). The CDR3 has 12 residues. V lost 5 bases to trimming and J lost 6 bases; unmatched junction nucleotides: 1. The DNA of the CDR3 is TGTGCCAGCAGCCGGGACAGCAATGAGCAGTTCTTC. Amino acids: CASSRDSNEQFF.

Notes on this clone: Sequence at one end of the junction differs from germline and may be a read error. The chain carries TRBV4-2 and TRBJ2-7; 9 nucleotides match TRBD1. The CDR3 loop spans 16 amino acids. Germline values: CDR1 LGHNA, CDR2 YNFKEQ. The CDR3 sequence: CASSKDLATGGYEQYF. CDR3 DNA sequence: TGTGCCAGCAGCAAAGACCTGGCGACAGGGGGCTACGAGCAGTACTTC.

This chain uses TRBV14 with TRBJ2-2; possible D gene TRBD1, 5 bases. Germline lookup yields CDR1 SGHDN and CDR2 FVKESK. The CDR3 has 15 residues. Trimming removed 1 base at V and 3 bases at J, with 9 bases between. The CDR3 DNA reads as TGTGCCAGCAGCCAAGGGGCAGGGCACACCGGGGAGCTGTTTTTT. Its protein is CASSQGAGHTGELFF.

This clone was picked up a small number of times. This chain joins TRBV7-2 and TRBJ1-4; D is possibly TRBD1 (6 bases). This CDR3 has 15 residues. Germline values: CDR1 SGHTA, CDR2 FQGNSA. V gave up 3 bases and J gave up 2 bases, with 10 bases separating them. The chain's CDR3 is CASSFTGTTNEKLFF. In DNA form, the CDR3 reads TGTGCCAGCAGCTTCACAGGGACGACTAATGAAAAACTGTTTTTT.

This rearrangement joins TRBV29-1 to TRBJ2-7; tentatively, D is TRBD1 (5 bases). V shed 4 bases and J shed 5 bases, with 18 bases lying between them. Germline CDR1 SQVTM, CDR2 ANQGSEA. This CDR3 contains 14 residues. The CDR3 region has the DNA TGCAGCGTTGTGGGTCAGGGAACCGTCCACGAGCAGTACTTC. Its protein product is CSVVGQGTVHEQYF.

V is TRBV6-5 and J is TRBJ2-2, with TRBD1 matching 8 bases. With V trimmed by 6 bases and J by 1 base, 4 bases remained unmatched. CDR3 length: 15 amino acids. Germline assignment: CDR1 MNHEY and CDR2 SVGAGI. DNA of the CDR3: TGTGCCAGCAGGGGAGACAGGGGGAACACCGGGGAGCTGTTTTTT. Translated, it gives CASRGDRGNTGELFF.

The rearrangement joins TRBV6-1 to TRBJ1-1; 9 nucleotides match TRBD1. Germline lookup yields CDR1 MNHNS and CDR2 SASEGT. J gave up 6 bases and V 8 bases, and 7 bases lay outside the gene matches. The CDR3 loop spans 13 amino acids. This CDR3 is CASSGTGYSEAFF. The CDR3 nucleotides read TGTGCCAGCTCCGGGACAGGGTACTCTGAAGCTTTCTTT.

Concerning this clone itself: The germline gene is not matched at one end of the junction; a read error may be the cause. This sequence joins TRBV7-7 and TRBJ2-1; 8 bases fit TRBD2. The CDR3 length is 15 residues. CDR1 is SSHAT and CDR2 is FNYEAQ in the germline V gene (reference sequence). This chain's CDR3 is CASSLTAGETNEQFF. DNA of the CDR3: TGTGCTAGCAGCTTAACAGCGGGGGAGACTAATGAGCAGTTCTTC.